Each of the 7 T cell receptor beta chains below was sequenced from the same sample in a study of blood T cell repertoires in COVID-19. Libraries were prepared by immunoSEQ multiplex PCR; TCRdb keeps only in-frame clonotypes and omits some of them. The table records around 67,000 clones, over 70% of them present only once. Sequencing used peripheral blood. The receptors derive from a man between 50 and 59 years old with active COVID-19.

This sequence joins TRBV24-1 and TRBJ2-3; perhaps TRBD2 as D (5 bases). The CDR3 sequence is 13 residues long. Germline values: CDR1 KGHDR, CDR2 SFDVKD. Trimming removed 7 bases at V and 2 bases at J, with 9 bases between. The CDR3 reads CATRAADTDTQYF. The CDR3 DNA follows: TGTGCCACCAGAGCGGCCGACACAGATACGCAGTATTTT.

The J gene is TRBJ1-5, the V gene TRBV7-2; a weak D match, TRBD1 (6 bases). With 4 bases removed from V and 5 bases from J, the gap between germline ends came to 15 bases. CDR1 is SGHTA, CDR2 FQGNSA, per germline. The CDR3 consists of 15 residues. The CDR3 DNA reads as TGTGCCAGCAGCTCGCAGTGGGGGGGCGATCAGCCCCAGCATTTT. Protein product: CASSSQWGGDQPQHF.

The V gene is TRBV28, the J gene TRBJ1-2; TRBD1 is a possible D gene (5 bases). The V gene's germline CDR1 is MDHEN and CDR2 SYDVKM. V was trimmed by 7 bases and J by 1 base, leaving 28 bases between them. There are 19 residues in the CDR3. DNA of the CDR3: TGTGCCAGCAACCCAACCCTCGGGGGAGGGACCCAGAATAACTATGGCTACACCTTC. Protein product: CASNPTLGGGTQNNYGYTF.

This rearrangement joins TRBV19 to TRBJ2-5; 8 nucleotides match TRBD2. This CDR3 has 15 amino acids. The germline V gene has CDR1 LNHDA and CDR2 SQIVND (reference sequence). Unmatched junction bases numbered 7, after V lost 6 bases and J lost 1 base. The CDR3 DNA sequence: TGTGCCAGTAGCGGGGGGGTAACAGTCCAAGAGACCCAGTACTTC. It specifies CASSGGVTVQETQYF.

V and J are TRBV30 and TRBJ1-1; D is unresolved. This CDR3 has 11 amino acids. Germline V gene sequence: CDR1 GTSNPN, CDR2 SVGIG (reference sequence). V dropped 2 bases and J dropped 7 bases, with 8 bases sitting between them. The CDR3 bases are TGTGCCTGGAGTAGCGGGTATGAAGCTTTCTTT. Amino acid sequence: CAWSSGYEAFF.

V is TRBV27 and J is TRBJ2-6; 8 positions match TRBD2. Germline V gene sequence: CDR1 MNHEY, CDR2 SMNVEV (reference sequence). V lost 5 bases to trimming and J lost 1 base; unmatched junction nucleotides: 13. There are 19 residues in the CDR3. CDR3 nucleotides: TGTGCCAGCAGTCCCCCCGGGAGGGCGCAACGTTCTGGGGCCAACGTCCTGACTTTC. It yields the protein CASSPPGRAQRSGANVLTF.

The gene calls are TRBV6-2 or TRBV6-3 and TRBJ1-2, with 7 nucleotides matching TRBD1. V dropped 5 bases and J dropped 7; count of bases not matched to a gene: 16. CDR1 and CDR2 (germline): MNHEY, SVGEGT. The CDR3 length is 16 residues. CDR3 in DNA: TGTGCCAGCAGTGCCAGGACAGGTGTACTTATCTTTGGCTACACCTTC. It specifies CASSARTGVLIFGYTF.